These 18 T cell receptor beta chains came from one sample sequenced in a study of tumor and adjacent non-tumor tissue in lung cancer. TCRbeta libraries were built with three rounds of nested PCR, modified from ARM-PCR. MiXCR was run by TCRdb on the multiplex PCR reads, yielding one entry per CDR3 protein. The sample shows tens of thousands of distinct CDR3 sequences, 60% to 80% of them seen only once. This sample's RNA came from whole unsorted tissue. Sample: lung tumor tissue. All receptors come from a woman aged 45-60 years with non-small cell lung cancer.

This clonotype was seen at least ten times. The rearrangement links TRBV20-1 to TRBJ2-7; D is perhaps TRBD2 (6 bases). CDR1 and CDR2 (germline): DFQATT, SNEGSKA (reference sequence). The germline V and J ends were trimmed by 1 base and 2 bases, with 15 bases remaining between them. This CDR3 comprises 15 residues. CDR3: CSARAFTGGPYEQYF. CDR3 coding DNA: TGCAGTGCTAGAGCGTTCACAGGAGGGCCCTACGAGCAGTACTTC.

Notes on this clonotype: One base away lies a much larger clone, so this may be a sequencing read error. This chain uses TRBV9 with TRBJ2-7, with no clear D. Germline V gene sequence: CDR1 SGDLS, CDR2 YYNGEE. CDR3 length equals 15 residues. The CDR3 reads CARSVDATTAYEQYF. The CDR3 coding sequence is TGTGCCAGGAGCGTAGACGCTACCACAGCCTACGAGCAGTACTTC.

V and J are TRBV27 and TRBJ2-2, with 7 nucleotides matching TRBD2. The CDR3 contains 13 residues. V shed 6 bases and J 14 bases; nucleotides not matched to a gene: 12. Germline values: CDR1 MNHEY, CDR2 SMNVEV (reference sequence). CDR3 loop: CASSTGDGGGLFF. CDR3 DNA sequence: TGTGCCAGCAGCACGGGAGATGGCGGGGGACTGTTTTTT.

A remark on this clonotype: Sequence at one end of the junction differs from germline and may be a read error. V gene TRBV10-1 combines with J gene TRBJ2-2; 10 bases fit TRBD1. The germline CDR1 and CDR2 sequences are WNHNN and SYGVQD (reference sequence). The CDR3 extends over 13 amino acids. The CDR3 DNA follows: TGTGTCAGCAGAGGACAGGGGGTCGGGGAGCTGTTTTTT. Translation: CVSRGQGVGELFF.

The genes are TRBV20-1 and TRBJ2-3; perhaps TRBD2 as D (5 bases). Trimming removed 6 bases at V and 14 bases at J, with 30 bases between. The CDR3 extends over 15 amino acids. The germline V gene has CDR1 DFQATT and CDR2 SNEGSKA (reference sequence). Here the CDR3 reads CSAQKRLGERYKLYF. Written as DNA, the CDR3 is TGCAGTGCCCAGAAAAGGTTGGGAGAGAGATATAAGCTGTATTTT.

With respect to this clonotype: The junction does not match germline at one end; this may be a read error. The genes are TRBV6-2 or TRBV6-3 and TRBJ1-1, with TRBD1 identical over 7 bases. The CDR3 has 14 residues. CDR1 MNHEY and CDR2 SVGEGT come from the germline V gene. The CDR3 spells CVSRSTGTNTEAFF. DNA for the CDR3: TGTGTCAGCAGATCGACAGGGACGAACACTGAAGCTTTCTTT.

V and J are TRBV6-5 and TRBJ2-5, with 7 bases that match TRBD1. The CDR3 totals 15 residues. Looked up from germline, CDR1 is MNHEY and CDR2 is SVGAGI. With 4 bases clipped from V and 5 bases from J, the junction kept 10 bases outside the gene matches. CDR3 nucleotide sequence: TGTGCCAGCAGTTCTCCGAAGAGGGGGCCGGAGACCCAGTACTTC. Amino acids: CASSSPKRGPETQYF.

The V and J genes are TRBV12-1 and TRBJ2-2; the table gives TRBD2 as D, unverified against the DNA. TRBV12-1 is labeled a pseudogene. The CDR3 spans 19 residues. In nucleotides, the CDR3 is TGTGCCAGCAGCTTGTTATGTAAACCGACTAGAATCGGCACCGGGGAGCCGTTTTTT. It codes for CASSLLCKPTRIGTGEPFF.

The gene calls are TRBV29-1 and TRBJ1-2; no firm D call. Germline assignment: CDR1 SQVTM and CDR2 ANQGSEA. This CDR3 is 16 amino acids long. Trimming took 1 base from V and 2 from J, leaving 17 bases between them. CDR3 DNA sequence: TGCAGCGTTGAAGTAAAGAGAGGAAAGAGGAACTATGGCTACACCTTC. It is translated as CSVEVKRGKRNYGYTF. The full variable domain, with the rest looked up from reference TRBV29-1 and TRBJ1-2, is SAVISQKPSRDICQRGTSLTIQCQVDSQVTMMFWYRQQPGQSLTLIATANQGSEATYESGFVIDKFPISRPNLTFSTLTVSNMSPEDSSIYLCSVEVKRGKRNYGYTFGSGTRLTVV.

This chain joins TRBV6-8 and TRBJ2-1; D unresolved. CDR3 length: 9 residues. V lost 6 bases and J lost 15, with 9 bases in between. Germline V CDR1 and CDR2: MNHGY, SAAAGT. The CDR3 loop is CASRTGTFF. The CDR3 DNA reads TGTGCCAGCAGAACTGGCACGTTCTTC.

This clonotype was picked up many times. CDR3 loop: CASLASSGPTEQFF. The CDR3 region has the DNA TGTGCCAGCCTTGCGAGTAGCGGGCCTACTGAGCAGTTCTTC. This sequence joins TRBV6-5 and TRBJ2-1, with 7 bases that match TRBD2. J lost 9 bases, V lost 8 bases, and 13 bases had no gene match. The germline gives CDR1 MNHEY, CDR2 SVGAGI. The CDR3 spans 14 residues.

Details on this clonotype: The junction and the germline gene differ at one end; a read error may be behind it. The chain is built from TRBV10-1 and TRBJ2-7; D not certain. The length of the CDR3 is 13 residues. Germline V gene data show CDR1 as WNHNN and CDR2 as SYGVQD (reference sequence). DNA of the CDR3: TGCGCCAGCAGTGAGTTTGGTCTCTACGAGCACTACTTC. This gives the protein CASSEFGLYEHYF.

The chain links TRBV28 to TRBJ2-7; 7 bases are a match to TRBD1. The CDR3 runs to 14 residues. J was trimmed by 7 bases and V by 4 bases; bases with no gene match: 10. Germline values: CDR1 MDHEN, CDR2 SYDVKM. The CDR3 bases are TGTGCCAGCAGTTGGAACAGGGGATGGTGGGAGCAGTACTTC. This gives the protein CASSWNRGWWEQYF.

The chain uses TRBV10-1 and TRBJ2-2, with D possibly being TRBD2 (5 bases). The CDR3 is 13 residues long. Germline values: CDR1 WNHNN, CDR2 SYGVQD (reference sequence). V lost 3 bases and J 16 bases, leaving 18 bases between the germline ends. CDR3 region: CASSDLYTGEPFF. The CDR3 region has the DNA TGCGCCAGCAGTGACCTGTACACCGGGGAACCGTTTTTT.

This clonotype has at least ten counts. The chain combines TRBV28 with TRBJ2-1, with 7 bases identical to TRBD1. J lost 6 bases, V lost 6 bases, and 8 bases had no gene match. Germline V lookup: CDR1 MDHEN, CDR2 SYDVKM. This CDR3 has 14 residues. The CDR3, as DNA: TGTGCCAGCAGGCCGGGACAGATAGCCAATGAGCAGTTCTTC. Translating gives CASRPGQIANEQFF.

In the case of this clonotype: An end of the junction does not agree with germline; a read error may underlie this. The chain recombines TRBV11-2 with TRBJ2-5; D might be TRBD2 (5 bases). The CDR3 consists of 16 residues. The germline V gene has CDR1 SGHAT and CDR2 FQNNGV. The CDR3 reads CASSWRSGMMEESQYF. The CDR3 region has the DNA TGTGCCAGCAGCTGGAGAAGCGGCATGATGGAAGAGTCCCAGTACTTC.

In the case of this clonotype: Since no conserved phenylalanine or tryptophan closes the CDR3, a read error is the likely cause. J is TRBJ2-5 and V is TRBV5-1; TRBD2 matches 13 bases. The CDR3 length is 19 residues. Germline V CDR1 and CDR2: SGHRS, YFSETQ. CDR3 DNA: TGCGCCAGCAGCTTACGTCCCACGGGGACTAGCGGGATCTTAGAGACTCAGTACTTA. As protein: CASSLRPTGTSGILETQYL.

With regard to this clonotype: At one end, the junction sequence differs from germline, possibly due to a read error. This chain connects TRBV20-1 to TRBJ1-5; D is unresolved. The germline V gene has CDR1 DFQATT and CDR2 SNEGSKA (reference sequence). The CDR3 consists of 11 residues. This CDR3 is CSVEAGGPQHF. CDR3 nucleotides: TGCAGTGTTGAGGCAGGTGGGCCCCAACATTTT.